This TCR beta chain was sequenced in a study of blood T cell repertoires in COVID-19. Study-level background: From T cells, B-cell-depleted T cells, or PBMCs came the material, which was cDNA or gDNA.

The CDR3 sequence is 13 residues long. V was cut by 4 bases and J by 6 bases, with 13 bases left in between. Germline V CDR1 and CDR2: SGHTA, FQGTGA. The assay was immunoSEQ multiplex PCR, and TCRdb's table has in-frame clones only and misses some. This sample has approximately 150,000 clones; 60% to 80% occur once, and the top ten carry 7% to 9%. The source is a man between 50 and 59 years old with active or convalescent COVID-19. The J gene is TRBJ2-7, the V gene TRBV7-3; a possible D gene is TRBD1 (5 bases). The sample taken for sequencing was peripheral blood. The CDR3 loop reads CASSSQKGREQYF. CDR3 DNA sequence: TGTGCCAGCAGCTCTCAGAAGGGGCGCGAGCAGTACTTC.